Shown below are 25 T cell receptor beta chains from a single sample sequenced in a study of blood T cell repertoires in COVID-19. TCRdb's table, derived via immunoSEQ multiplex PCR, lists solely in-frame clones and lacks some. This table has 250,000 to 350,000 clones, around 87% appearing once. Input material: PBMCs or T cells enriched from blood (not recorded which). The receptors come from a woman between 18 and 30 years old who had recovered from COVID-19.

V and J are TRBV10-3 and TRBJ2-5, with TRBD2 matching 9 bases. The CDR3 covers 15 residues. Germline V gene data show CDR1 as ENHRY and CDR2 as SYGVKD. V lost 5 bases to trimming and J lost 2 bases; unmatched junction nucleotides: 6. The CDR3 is CAISHASGGQETQYF. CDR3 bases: TGTGCCATCAGTCACGCGAGCGGGGGGCAAGAGACCCAGTACTTC.

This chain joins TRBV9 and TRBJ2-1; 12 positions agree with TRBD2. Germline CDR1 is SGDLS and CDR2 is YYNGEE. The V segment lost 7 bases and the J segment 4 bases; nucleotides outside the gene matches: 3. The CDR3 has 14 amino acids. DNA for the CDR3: TGTGCCAGCTCCACTAGCGGGGGGTACAATGAGCAGTTCTTC. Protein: CASSTSGGYNEQFF.

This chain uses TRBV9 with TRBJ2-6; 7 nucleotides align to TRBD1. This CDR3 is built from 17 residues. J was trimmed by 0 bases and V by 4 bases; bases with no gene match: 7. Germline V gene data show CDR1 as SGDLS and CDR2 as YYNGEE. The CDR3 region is CASSLTGFPSGANVLTF. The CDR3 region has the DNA TGTGCCAGCAGCTTGACAGGGTTCCCCTCTGGGGCCAACGTCCTGACTTTC. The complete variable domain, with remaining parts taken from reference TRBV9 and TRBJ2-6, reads DSGVTQTPKHLITATGQRVTLRCSPRSGDLSVYWYQQSLDQGLQFLIQYYNGEERAKGNILERFSAQQFPDLHSELNLSSLELGDSALYFCASSLTGFPSGANVLTFGAGSRLTVL.

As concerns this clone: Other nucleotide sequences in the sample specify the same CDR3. CDR3 amino acids: CASSLTGGYTF. The CDR3, as DNA: TGTGCCAGCAGTTTAACCGGTGGCTACACCTTC. V usage is TRBV28 and J usage is TRBJ1-2, with no clear D. Germline V gene data show CDR1 as MDHEN and CDR2 as SYDVKM. V was shortened by 2 bases and J by 7 bases, with 5 bases between the two germline ends. This CDR3 is built from 11 residues.

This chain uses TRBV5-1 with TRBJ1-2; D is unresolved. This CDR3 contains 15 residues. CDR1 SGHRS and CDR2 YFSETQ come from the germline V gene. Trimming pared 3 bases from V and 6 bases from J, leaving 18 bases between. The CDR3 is CASSSQPGRSDGYTF. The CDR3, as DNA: TGCGCCAGCAGCTCGCAACCCGGGAGGAGTGATGGCTACACCTTC.

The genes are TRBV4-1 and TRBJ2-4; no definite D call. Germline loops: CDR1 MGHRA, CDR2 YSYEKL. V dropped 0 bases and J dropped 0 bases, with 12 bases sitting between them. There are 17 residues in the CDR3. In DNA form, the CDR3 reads TGCGCCAGCAGCCAAGATCCAGGCTCAATAGCCAAAAACATTCAGTACTTC. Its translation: CASSQDPGSIAKNIQYF.

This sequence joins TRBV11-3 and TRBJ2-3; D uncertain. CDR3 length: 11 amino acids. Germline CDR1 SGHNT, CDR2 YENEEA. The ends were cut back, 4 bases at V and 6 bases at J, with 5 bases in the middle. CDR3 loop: CASSSSDTQYF. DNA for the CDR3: TGTGCCAGCAGCTCGTCGGATACGCAGTATTTT.

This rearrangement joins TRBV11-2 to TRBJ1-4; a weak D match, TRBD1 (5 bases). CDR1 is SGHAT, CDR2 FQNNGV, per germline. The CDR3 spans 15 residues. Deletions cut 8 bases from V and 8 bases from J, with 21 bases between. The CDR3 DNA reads TGTGCCAGCCGGGACGCGAGCCAGGCGGGGGAAAAACTGTTTTTT. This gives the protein CASRDASQAGEKLFF.

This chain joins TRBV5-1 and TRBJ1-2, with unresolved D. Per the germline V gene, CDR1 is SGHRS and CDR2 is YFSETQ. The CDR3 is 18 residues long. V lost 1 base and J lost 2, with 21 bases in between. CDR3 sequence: CASSLSFPTVVQNYGYTF. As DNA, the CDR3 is TGCGCCAGCAGCTTGAGTTTCCCCACAGTCGTACAAAACTATGGCTACACCTTC. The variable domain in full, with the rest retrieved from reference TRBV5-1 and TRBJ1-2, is KAGVTQTPRYLIKTRGQQVTLSCSPISGHRSVSWYQQTPGQGLQFLFEYFSETQRNKGNFPGRFSGRQFSNSRSEMNVSTLELGDSALYLCASSLSFPTVVQNYGYTFGSGTRLTVV.

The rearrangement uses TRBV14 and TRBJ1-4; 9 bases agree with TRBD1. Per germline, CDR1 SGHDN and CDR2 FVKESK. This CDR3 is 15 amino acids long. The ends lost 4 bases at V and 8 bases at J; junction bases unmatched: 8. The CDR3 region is CASSPIQGAEEKLFF. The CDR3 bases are TGTGCCAGCAGCCCTATACAGGGGGCTGAAGAAAAACTGTTTTTT.

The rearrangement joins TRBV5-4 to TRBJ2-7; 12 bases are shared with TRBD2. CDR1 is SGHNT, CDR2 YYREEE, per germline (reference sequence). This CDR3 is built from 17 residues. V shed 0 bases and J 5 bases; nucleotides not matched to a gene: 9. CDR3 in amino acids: CASSLGPTSGGKDEQYF. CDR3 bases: TGTGCCAGCAGCTTGGGTCCTACTAGCGGGGGGAAAGACGAGCAGTACTTC. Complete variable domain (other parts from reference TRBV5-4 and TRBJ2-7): ETGVTQSPTHLIKTRGQQVTLRCSSQSGHNTVSWYQQALGQGPQFIFQYYREEENGRGNFPPRFSGLQFPNYSSELNVNALELDDSALYLCASSLGPTSGGKDEQYFGPGTRLTVT.

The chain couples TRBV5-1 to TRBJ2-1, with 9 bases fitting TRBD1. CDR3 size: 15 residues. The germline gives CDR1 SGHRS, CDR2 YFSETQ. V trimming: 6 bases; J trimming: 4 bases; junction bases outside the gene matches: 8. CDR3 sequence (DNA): TGCGCCAGCAACCCTTCGGGGACAGGGTACAATGAGCAGTTCTTC. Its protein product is CASNPSGTGYNEQFF.

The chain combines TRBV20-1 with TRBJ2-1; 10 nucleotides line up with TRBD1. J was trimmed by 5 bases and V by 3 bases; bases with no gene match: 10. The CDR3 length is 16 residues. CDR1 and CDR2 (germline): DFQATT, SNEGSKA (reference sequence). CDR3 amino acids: CSASILIGQGDNEQFF. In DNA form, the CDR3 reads TGCAGTGCTAGTATTTTAATAGGACAGGGGGACAATGAGCAGTTCTTC.

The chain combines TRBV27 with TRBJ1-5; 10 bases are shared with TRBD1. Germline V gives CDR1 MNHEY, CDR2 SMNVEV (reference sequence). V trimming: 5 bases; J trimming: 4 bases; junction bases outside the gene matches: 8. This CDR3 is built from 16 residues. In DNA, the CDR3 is TGTGCCAGCAGTAGGACCGGGACAGGGGCGAATCAGCCCCAGCATTTT. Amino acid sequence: CASSRTGTGANQPQHF.

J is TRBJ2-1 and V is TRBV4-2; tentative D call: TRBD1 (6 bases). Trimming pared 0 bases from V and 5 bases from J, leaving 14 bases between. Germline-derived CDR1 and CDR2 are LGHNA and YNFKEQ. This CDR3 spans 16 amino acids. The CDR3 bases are TGTGCCAGCAGCCAAGATTGGACAGACTTAAACAATGAGCAGTTCTTC. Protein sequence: CASSQDWTDLNNEQFF.

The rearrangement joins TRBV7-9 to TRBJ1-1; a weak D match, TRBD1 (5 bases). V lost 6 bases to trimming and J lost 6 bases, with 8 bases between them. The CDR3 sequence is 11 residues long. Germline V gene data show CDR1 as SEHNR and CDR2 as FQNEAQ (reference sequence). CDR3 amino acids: CASRAGPEAFF. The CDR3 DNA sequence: TGTGCCAGCAGGGCAGGGCCTGAAGCTTTCTTT.

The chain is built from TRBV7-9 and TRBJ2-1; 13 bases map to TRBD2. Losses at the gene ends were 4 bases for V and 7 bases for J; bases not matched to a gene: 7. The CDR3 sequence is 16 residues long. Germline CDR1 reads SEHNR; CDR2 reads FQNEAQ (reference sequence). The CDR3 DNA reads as TGTGCCAGCAGCTCTGCGCGACTAGCGGGGGGAAATGAGCAGTTCTTC. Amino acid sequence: CASSSARLAGGNEQFF.

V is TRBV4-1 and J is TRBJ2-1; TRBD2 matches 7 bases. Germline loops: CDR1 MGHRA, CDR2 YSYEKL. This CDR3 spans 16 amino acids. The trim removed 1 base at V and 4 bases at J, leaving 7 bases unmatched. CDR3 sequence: CASSQGRGREYNEQFF. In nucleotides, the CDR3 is TGCGCCAGCAGCCAAGGACGGGGGAGGGAATACAATGAGCAGTTCTTC.

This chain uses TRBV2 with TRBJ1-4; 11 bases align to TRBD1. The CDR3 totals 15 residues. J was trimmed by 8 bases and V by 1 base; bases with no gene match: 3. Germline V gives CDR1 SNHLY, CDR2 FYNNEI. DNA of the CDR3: TGTGCCAGCAGTGAAGAGGGACAGGGGGGAGAAAAACTGTTTTTT. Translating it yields CASSEEGQGGEKLFF. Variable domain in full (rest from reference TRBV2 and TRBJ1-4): EPEVTQTPSHQVTQMGQEVILRCVPISNHLYFYWYRQILGQKVEFLVSFYNNEISEKSEIFDDQFSVERPDGSNFTLKIRSTKLEDSAMYFCASSEEGQGGEKLFFGSGTQLSVL.

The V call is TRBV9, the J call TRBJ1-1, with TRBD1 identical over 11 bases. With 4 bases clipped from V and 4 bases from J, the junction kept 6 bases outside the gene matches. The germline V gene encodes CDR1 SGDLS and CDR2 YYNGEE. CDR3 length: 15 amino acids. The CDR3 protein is CASSRTGGPATEAFF. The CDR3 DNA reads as TGTGCCAGCAGCAGGACAGGGGGCCCGGCCACTGAAGCTTTCTTT.

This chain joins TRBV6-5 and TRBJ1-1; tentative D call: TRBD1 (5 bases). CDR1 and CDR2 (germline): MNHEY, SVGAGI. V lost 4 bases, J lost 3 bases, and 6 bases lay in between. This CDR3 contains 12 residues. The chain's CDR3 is CASSSRDTEAFF. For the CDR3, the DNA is TGTGCCAGCAGTTCCAGGGACACTGAAGCTTTCTTT.

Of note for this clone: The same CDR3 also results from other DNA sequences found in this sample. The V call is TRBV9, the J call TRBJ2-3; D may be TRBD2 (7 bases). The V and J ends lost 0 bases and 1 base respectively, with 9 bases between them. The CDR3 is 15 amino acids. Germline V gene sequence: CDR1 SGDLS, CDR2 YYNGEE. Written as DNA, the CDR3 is TGTGCCAGCAGCGTAGCGGGGGGCGGCACAGATACGCAGTATTTT. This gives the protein CASSVAGGGTDTQYF. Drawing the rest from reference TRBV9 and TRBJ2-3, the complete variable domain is DSGVTQTPKHLITATGQRVTLRCSPRSGDLSVYWYQQSLDQGLQFLIQYYNGEERAKGNILERFSAQQFPDLHSELNLSSLELGDSALYFCASSVAGGGTDTQYFGPGTRLTVL.

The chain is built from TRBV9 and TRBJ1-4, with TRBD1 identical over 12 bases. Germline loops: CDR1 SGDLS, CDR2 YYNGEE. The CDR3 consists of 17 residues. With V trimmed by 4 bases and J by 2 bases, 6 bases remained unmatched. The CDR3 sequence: CASSTGQGADTNEKLFF. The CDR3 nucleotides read TGTGCCAGCAGCACGGGACAGGGGGCGGATACTAATGAAAAACTGTTTTTT.

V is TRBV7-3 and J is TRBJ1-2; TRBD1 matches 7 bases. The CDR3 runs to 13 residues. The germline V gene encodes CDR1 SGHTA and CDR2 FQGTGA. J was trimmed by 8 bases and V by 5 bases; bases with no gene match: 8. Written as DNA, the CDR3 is TGTGCCAGCAGCCGACAGGGAGGTTGGGGCTACACCTTC. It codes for CASSRQGGWGYTF.

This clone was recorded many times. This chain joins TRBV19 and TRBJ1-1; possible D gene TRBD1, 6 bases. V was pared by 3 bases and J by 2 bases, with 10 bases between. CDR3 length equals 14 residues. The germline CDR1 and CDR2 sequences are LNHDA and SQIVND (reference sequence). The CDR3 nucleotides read TGTGCCAGTAGTATTCAGGGGACCAACACTGAAGCTTTCTTT. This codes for CASSIQGTNTEAFF.